This T cell receptor beta chain was documented in a study of monozygotic twins with inflammatory bowel disease. In regard to this clonotype: What it binds is unknown.

For every sample, eight separate reactions were used to make cDNA. Reprocessing the 5' RACE reads, TCRdb reports a single entry for every CDR3 protein and omits DNA. Seen in this sample are approximately 380,000 distinct CDR3 sequences; the ten most common clones hold around 2.6%. Study-wide points: Among the T cells, different subtypes could not be distinguished.

Germline loops: CDR1 DFQATT, CDR2 SNEGSKA (reference sequence). The CDR3 covers 15 residues. T cells were not sorted, and total RNA was isolated straight from whole blood. This clonotype originated in a human donor with ulcerative colitis or Crohn's disease, or a healthy co-twin of an affected twin (not recorded which). Sequencing was done on a sample of blood. This chain joins TRBV20-1 and TRBJ2-5; with no DNA, the TCRdb D assignment of TRBD1 cannot be verified. The CDR3 sequence is CSARDPRQGQETQYF.